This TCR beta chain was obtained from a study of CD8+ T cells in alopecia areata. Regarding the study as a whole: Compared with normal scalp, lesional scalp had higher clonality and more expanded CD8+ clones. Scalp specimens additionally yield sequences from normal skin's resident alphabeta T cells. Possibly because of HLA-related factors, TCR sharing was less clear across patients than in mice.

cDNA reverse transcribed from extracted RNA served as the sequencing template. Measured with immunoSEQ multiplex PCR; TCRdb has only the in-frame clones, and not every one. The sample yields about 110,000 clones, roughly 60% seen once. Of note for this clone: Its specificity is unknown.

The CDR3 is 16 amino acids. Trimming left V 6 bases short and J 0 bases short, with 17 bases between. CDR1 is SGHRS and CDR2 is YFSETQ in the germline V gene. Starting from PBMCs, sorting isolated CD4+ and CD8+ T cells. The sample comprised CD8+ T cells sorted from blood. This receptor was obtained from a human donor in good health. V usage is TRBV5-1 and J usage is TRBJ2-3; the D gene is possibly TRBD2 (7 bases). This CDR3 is CASTTGGGLSTDTQYF. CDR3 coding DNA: TGCGCCAGCACCACCGGCGGGGGCCTCAGCACAGATACGCAGTATTTT.